This TCR beta chain was sequenced for a study of circulating CD8 cells and anti-PD-1 response in melanoma. Study details: Response groups: complete/partial responders versus stable/progressive non-responders.

TCR libraries were prepared from 15 ng of total RNA with the QIAseq Immune Repertoire TCR panel. TCRdb independently ran MiXCR on the reads; one entry per CDR3 protein. The sample has roughly 660 distinct CDR3 sequences, over 6% seen once; the top ten hold under 25%. The CDR3 loop spans 13 amino acids. CDR1 is KGHDR, CDR2 SFDVKD, per germline. V was shortened by 5 bases and J by 5 bases, with 12 bases between the two germline ends. From live CD3+CD8+TCRalphabeta+ cells, four PD-1 and/or TIGIT subsets were sorted. This clonotype is large within its sample. Its target is unknown. Study-level points and caveats: Generally, no replicate experiments were performed. Diversity ranked highest in DNEG and lowest in TIGIT subsets.

Sequenced material: CD8+ T cells from PBMCs, taken at baseline or after one month of anti-PD-1 therapy (not recorded which). The chain couples TRBV24-1 to TRBJ2-7; the D is unclear. The sequence was collected from a human donor with melanoma. For the CDR3, the DNA is TGTGCCACCAGTGGGGGTTCTGACGACGAGCAGTACTTC. Residues: CATSGGSDDEQYF.